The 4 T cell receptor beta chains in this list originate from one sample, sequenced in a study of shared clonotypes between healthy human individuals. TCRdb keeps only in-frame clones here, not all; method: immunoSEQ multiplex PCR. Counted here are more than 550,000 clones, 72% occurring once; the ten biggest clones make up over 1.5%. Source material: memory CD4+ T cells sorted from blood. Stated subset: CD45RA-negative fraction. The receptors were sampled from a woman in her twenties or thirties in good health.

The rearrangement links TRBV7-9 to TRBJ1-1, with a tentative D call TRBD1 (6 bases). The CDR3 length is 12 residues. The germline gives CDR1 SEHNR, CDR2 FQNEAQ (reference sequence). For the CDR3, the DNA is TGTAAGAGTTGGGACATGAACACTGAAGCTTTCTTT. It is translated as CKSWDMNTEAFF.

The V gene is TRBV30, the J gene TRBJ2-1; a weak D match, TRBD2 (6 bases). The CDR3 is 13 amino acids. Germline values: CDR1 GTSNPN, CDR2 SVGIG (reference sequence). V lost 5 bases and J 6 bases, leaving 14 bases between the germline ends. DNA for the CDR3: TGTGCCTGGGCGTTCGGTAGCGGCAATGAGCAGTTCTTC. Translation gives CAWAFGSGNEQFF.

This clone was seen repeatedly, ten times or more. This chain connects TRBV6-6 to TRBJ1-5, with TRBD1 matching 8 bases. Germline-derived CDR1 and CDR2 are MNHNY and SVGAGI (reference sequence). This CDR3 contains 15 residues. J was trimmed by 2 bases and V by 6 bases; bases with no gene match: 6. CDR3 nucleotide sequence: TGTGCCAGCAGCCCCAGGGGGCGCGGCAATCAGCCCCAGCATTTT. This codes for CASSPRGRGNQPQHF.

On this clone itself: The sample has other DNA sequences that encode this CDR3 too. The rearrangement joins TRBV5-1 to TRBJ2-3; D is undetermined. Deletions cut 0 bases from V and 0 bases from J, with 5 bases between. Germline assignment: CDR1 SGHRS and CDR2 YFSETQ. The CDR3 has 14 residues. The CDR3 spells CASSLEPSTDTQYF. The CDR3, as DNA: TGCGCCAGCAGCTTGGAGCCGAGCACAGATACGCAGTATTTT.